This is a list of T cell receptor beta chains from one sample in a study of blood T cell repertoires in COVID-19. Measured with immunoSEQ multiplex PCR; TCRdb has only the in-frame clones, and not every one. The sample shows over 70,000 clones, 77% of them seen only once. The sample taken for sequencing was peripheral blood. The receptors shown here come from a woman of 80 years or more with acute or convalescent COVID-19. CDR3s include the opening cysteine and the closing phenylalanine or tryptophan. D genes are given only for firm matches. Clone size is stated in some rows and not others, as once, few, many or a class when expanded.

D gene: .
V gene: TRBV30
clone size: .
J gene: TRBJ1-2
CDR3 DNA: TGTGCCTGGAGTGTATTAGGGGATCCCTACACCTTC
CDR3 protein: CAWSVLGDPYTF

D gene: TRBD1
V gene: TRBV4-3
clone size: .
J gene: TRBJ2-7
CDR3 DNA: TGCGCCAGCAGCCGGGCACTCGGGACAGAAACCTACGAGCAGTACTTC
CDR3 protein: CASSRALGTETYEQYF

D gene: .
V gene: TRBV7-9
clone size: .
J gene: TRBJ1-1
CDR3 DNA: TGTGCCAGCAGCCGCGTGCCTGAAGCTTTCTTT
CDR3 protein: CASSRVPEAFF

D gene: .
V gene: TRBV2
clone size: .
J gene: TRBJ1-3
CDR3 DNA: TGTGCCAGCAGTGAATTCGGAGAGACCTTTTCTGGAAACACCATATATTTT
CDR3 protein: CASSEFGETFSGNTIYF

D gene: .
V gene: TRBV12-3/TRBV12-4
clone size: few
J gene: TRBJ1-3
CDR3 DNA: TGTGCCAGCAGGGCCTCTGGAAACACCATATATTTT
CDR3 protein: CASRASGNTIYF

D gene: .
V gene: TRBV28
clone size: .
J gene: TRBJ2-1
CDR3 DNA: TGTGCCAGCAGTCCTGTTAGGGCGGGACCCCTCTACAATGAGCAGTTCTTC
CDR3 protein: CASSPVRAGPLYNEQFF

D gene: TRBD2
V gene: TRBV5-6
clone size: .
J gene: TRBJ2-5
CDR3 DNA: TGTGCCAGCAGCTTGGGCTTTTGGCTAGCGGGAGTGAAAGAGACCCAGTACTTC
CDR3 protein: CASSLGFWLAGVKETQYF

D gene: TRBD1
V gene: TRBV6-6
clone size: .
J gene: TRBJ1-1
CDR3 DNA: TGTGCCAGCAGGCAGACAGGGCGGAACACTGAAGCTTTCTTT
CDR3 protein: CASRQTGRNTEAFF

D gene: TRBD1
V gene: TRBV5-1
clone size: .
J gene: TRBJ1-6
CDR3 DNA: TGCGCCAGCAGCTTGACCCCGGGACAGGGGGATTCACCCCTCCACTTT
CDR3 protein: CASSLTPGQGDSPLHF

D gene: .
V gene: TRBV5-5
clone size: .
J gene: TRBJ1-2
CDR3 DNA: TGTGCCAGCAGCTTGGGAGGACAGTCATTCTATGGCTACACCTTC
CDR3 protein: CASSLGGQSFYGYTF

D gene: .
V gene: TRBV28
clone size: .
J gene: TRBJ2-5
CDR3 DNA: TGTGCCAGCAGTTGGCAGGGAGGCGAGACCCAGTACTTC
CDR3 protein: CASSWQGGETQYF

D gene: .
V gene: TRBV7-9
clone size: .
J gene: TRBJ1-5
CDR3 DNA: TGTGCCAGCAGCCCTCCTGGGGGCCAGCCCCAGCATTTT
CDR3 protein: CASSPPGGQPQHF

D gene: .
V gene: TRBV7-2
clone size: once
J gene: TRBJ1-6
CDR3 DNA: TGTGCCAGCAGCTTAGGCGCCAACTCCTATAATTCACCCCTCCACTTT
CDR3 protein: CASSLGANSYNSPLHF

D gene: TRBD2
V gene: TRBV2
clone size: .
J gene: TRBJ2-7
CDR3 DNA: TGTGCCAGCAGGTTAGGCCCTAGCGGGCCTGTCTACGAGCAGTACTTC
CDR3 protein: CASRLGPSGPVYEQYF

D gene: .
V gene: TRBV4-2
clone size: few
J gene: TRBJ2-5
CDR3 DNA: TGTGCCAGCAGCCGGCACCTCGTAGCTGAAGAGACCCAGTACTTC
CDR3 protein: CASSRHLVAEETQYF

D gene: TRBD2
V gene: TRBV6-5
clone size: .
J gene: TRBJ2-3
CDR3 DNA: TGTGCCAGCAGTTACGGCGGGGGGCTTTCAGATACGCAGTATTTT
CDR3 protein: CASSYGGGLSDTQYF

D gene: TRBD2
V gene: TRBV28
clone size: .
J gene: TRBJ2-7
CDR3 DNA: TGTGCCAGCAGTTTGACAGGGACTAGCGGGGACTACGAGCAGTACTTC
CDR3 protein: CASSLTGTSGDYEQYF

D gene: .
V gene: TRBV19
clone size: .
J gene: TRBJ1-2
CDR3 DNA: TGTGCCAGTACCCCGAGGGCGGCCTATGGCTACACCTTC
CDR3 protein: CASTPRAAYGYTF

D gene: TRBD1
V gene: TRBV30
clone size: .
J gene: TRBJ1-6
CDR3 DNA: TGTGCCTGGAACCGACAGGGGAATTCACCCCTCCACTTT
CDR3 protein: CAWNRQGNSPLHF

D gene: .
V gene: TRBV3-1/TRBV3-2
clone size: .
J gene: TRBJ2-3
CDR3 DNA: TGTGCCAGCAGCCAAGCCGTAAGCCCTAGCACAGATACGCAGTATTTT
CDR3 protein: CASSQAVSPSTDTQYF

D gene: .
V gene: TRBV5-1
clone size: .
J gene: TRBJ1-1
CDR3 DNA: TGCGCCAGCAGCTTGGGGACAGTGAACACTGAAGCTTTCTTT
CDR3 protein: CASSLGTVNTEAFF

D gene: TRBD1
V gene: TRBV6-5
clone size: few
J gene: TRBJ2-1
CDR3 DNA: TGTGCCAGCAGGAGAAAGGACAGGAACCATGAGCAGTTCTTC
CDR3 protein: CASRRKDRNHEQFF

D gene: TRBD1
V gene: TRBV5-1
clone size: few
J gene: TRBJ1-6
CDR3 DNA: TGCGCCAGCAGCATGGACAGGGGGAATTCACCCCTCCACTTT
CDR3 protein: CASSMDRGNSPLHF

D gene: .
V gene: TRBV28
clone size: .
J gene: TRBJ1-3
CDR3 DNA: TGTGCCAGCAGCCCAGAAGGGGGAACTGGAAACACCATATATTTT
CDR3 protein: CASSPEGGTGNTIYF

D gene: TRBD1
V gene: TRBV18
clone size: .
J gene: TRBJ1-1
CDR3 DNA: TGTGCCAGCTCACGAGGACAGGGGGCGGGGAACACTGAAGCTTTCTTT
CDR3 protein: CASSRGQGAGNTEAFF

D gene: .
V gene: TRBV7-6
clone size: .
J gene: TRBJ1-5
CDR3 DNA: TGTGCCAGCAGCCCTGGGCTGGGGGGTAGGCAGCCCCAGCATTTT
CDR3 protein: CASSPGLGGRQPQHF

D gene: TRBD2
V gene: TRBV30
clone size: .
J gene: TRBJ2-1
CDR3 DNA: TGTGCCTGGAGTGGGGGACTAGAGAATGAGCAGTTCTTC
CDR3 protein: CAWSGGLENEQFF

D gene: TRBD1
V gene: TRBV14
clone size: .
J gene: TRBJ1-2
CDR3 DNA: TGTGCCAGCACCCGGGACGACAGGGGCGTCTATGGCTACACCTTC
CDR3 protein: CASTRDDRGVYGYTF